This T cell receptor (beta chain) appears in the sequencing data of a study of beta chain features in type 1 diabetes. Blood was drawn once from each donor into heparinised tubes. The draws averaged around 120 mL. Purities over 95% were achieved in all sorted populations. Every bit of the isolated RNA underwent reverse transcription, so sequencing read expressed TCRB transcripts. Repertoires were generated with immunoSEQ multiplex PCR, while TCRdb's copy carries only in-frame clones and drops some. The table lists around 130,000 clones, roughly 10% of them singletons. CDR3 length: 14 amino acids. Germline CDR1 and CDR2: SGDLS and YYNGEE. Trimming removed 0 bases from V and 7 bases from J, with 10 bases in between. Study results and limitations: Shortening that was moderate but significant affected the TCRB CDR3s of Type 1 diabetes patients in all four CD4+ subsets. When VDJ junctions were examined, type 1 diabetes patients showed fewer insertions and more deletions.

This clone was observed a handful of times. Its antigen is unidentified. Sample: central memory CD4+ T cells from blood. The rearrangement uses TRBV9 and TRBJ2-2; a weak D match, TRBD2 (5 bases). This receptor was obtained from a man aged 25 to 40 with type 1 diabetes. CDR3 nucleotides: TGTGCCAGCAGCGTAGTGGGAGAGGGCGGGGAGCTGTTTTTT. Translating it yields CASSVVGEGGELFF. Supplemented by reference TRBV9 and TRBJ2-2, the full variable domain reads DSGVTQTPKHLITATGQRVTLRCSPRSGDLSVYWYQQSLDQGLQFLIQYYNGEERAKGNILERFSAQQFPDLHSELNLSSLELGDSALYFCASSVVGEGGELFFGEGSRLTVL.